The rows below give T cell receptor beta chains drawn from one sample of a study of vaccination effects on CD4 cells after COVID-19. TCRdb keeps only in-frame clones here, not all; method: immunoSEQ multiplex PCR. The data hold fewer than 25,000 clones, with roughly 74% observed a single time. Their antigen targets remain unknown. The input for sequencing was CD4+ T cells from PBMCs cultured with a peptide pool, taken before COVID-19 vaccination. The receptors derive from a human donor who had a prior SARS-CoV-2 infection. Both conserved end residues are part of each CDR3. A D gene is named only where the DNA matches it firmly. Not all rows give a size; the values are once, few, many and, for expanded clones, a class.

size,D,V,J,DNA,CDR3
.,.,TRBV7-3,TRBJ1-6,TGTGCCAGCAGCTTGGGTGGTACAGTGGGTTCACCCCTCCACTTT,CASSLGGTVGSPLHF
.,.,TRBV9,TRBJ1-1,TGTGCCAGCAGCGTAGATGATGGTGAAGCTTTCTTT,CASSVDDGEAFF
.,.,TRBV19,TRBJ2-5,TGTGCCAGTAGTATGGTTTGGGGAATCCAAGAGACCCAGTACTTC,CASSMVWGIQETQYF
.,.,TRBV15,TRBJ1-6,TGTGCCACCAGCAGAGTACGGGGAGGTAATTCACCCCTCCACTTT,CATSRVRGGNSPLHF
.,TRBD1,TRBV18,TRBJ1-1,TGTGCCAGCTCACTCATCACAGGGGGTCGGACTGGTTTCGGTGAAGCTTTCTTT,CASSLITGGRTGFGEAFF
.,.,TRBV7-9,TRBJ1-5,TGTGCCAGCAGCCCGGACAGCGCTTACAATCAGCCCCAGCATTTT,CASSPDSAYNQPQHF
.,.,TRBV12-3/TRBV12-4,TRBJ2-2,TGTGCCAGCAGTTTAGCCCAGGGCGGGGAGCTGTTTTTT,CASSLAQGGELFF
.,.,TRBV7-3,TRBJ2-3,TGTGCCAGCAGCGGCGCCGGGGGTAGCACAGATACGCAGTATTTT,CASSGAGGSTDTQYF
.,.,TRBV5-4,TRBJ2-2,TGTGCCAGCAGCGTGTCCAGGGGCGCTGAGTTCACCGGGGAGCTGTTTTTT,CASSVSRGAEFTGELFF
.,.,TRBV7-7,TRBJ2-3,TGTGCTAGCAGCCCAGCGGCATCTGATACGCAGTATTTT,CASSPAASDTQYF
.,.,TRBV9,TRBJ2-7,TGTGCCAGCAGCGCAGGGCCCTATGGGCACGAGCAGTACTTC,CASSAGPYGHEQYF
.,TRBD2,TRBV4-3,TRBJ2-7,TGCGCCAGCAGCCTAAGGGAGCTAGCGGAGGGAAGCTCCTACGAGCAGTACTTC,CASSLRELAEGSSYEQYF
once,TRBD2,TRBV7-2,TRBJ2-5,TGTGCCAGCGGAAAAGGACTAGCGGGCCTTCAAGAGACCCAGTACTTC,CASGKGLAGLQETQYF
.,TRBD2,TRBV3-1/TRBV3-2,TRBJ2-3,TGTGCCAGCAGCCAGGCCGGGACTAGCGGGGGGTTCACAGATACGCAGTATTTT,CASSQAGTSGGFTDTQYF
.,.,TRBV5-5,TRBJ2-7,TGTGCCAGCAGCGCCCCCCCTTCAGGGGGGCCCTACGAGCAGTACTTC,CASSAPPSGGPYEQYF
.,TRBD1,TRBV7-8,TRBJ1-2,TGTGCCAGCAGCTTAAGCCTGGACAGGGGCGAGAGCTATGGCTACACCTTC,CASSLSLDRGESYGYTF
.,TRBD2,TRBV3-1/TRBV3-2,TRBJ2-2,TGTGCCAGCAGCTTAGGGAGGGTAGCCGGGGAGCTGTTTTTT,CASSLGRVAGELFF
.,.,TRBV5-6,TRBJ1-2,TGTGCCAGCAGCTTGGTTCAGGCGGACTATGGCTACACCTTC,CASSLVQADYGYTF
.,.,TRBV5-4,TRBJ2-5,TGTGCCAGCAGCGGAGAGGGTCCCGGGACCCCTCAAGAGACCCAGTACTTC,CASSGEGPGTPQETQYF
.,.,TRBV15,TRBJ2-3,TGTGCCACCAGCAGAGATGGATATACGCAGTATTTT,CATSRDGYTQYF
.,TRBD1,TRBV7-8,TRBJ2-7,TGTGCCAGCAGCTTAGTAGGTTCAGGGGGTGGGAACGAGCAGTACTTC,CASSLVGSGGGNEQYF
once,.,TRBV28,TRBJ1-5,TGTGCCAGCGCGGAGGCTAGCAATCAGCCCCAGCATTTT,CASAEASNQPQHF
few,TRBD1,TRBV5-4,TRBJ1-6,TGTGCCAGCAGCTTGGAGGGGGCGTCATATAATTCACCCCTCCACTTT,CASSLEGASYNSPLHF
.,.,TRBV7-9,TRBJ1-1,TGTGCCAGCAGCTTAGCCCTAGGACAGTTGTCCAACACTGAAGCTTTCTTT,CASSLALGQLSNTEAFF
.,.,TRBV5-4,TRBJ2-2,TGTGCCAGCAGGTATACAGGGAACACCGGGGAGCTGTTTTTT,CASRYTGNTGELFF
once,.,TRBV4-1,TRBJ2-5,TGCGCCAGCAGCCAAGGTCCGGGAGTGGTAGAGACCCAGTACTTC,CASSQGPGVVETQYF
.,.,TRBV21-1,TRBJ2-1,TGTGCCAGCAGCACCCCTAGCGGGACATACAATGAGCAGTTCTTC,CASSTPSGTYNEQFF
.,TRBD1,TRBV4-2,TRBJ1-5,TGTGCCAGCAGCCAAGGGGACAGGGGGAGCAATCAGCCCCAGCATTTT,CASSQGDRGSNQPQHF
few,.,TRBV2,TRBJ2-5,TGTGCCAGCACGAGGTCCGAAGAGACCCAGTACTTC,CASTRSEETQYF
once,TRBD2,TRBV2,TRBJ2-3,TGTGCCAGCAGTGAAGCGCCAACTAGCGGGGGGATCCGCACAGATACGCAGTATTTT,CASSEAPTSGGIRTDTQYF
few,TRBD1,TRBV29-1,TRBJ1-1,TGCAGCGTTGCTACAGGGGAAACTGAAGCTTTCTTT,CSVATGETEAFF
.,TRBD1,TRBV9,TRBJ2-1,TGTGCCAGCAGCGTAGGAGGGGGACAGGGGGCGGGTGAGCAGTTCTTC,CASSVGGGQGAGEQFF
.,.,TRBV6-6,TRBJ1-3,TGTGCCAGCAGTTTAGTGGACTCTGGAAACACCATATATTTT,CASSLVDSGNTIYF
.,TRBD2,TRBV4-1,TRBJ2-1,TGCGCCAGCAGCCAAGATTTCGGACTAGCGGGGGGGCCCCGCTCCTACAATGAGCAGTTCTTC,CASSQDFGLAGGPRSYNEQFF
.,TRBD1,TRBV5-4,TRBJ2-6,TGTGCCAGCACCCGGACAGGGAATTCTGGGGCCAACGTCCTGACTTTC,CASTRTGNSGANVLTF
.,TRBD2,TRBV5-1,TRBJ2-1,TGCGCCAGCACCAACCGGACTAGCTCCCTCAGTGAGCAGTTCTTC,CASTNRTSSLSEQFF
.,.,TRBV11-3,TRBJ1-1,TGTGCCAGCAGCCTGACCGGGACATGGGGTTCAAAGAACACTGAAGCTTTCTTT,CASSLTGTWGSKNTEAFF
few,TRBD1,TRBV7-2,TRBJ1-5,TGTGCCAGCAGCTCCACCGGACAGGGAAGCAATCAGCCCCAGCATTTT,CASSSTGQGSNQPQHF
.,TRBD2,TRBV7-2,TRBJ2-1,TGTGCCAGCTTAGCGGGAGTGTCCTACAATGAGCAGTTCTTC,CASLAGVSYNEQFF
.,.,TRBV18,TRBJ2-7,TGTGCCAGCACTAGGGGGCAAGCGGGGACCTACGAGCAGTACTTC,CASTRGQAGTYEQYF
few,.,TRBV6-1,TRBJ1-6,TGTGCCAGCAGTGAAGCGGGGGGGCTGGTTTATTCACCCCTCCACTTT,CASSEAGGLVYSPLHF
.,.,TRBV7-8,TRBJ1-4,TGTGCCAGCAGCCCCAGCCGGCCCCCAACTAATGAAAAACTGTTTTTT,CASSPSRPPTNEKLFF
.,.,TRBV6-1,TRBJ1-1,TGTGCCAGCAGTGAAGTGGGAAGGGAAGCTTTCTTT,CASSEVGREAFF
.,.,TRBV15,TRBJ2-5,TGTGCCACCAGCAGGACCGACTCGGGACCGGGCGACCAGTACTTC,CATSRTDSGPGDQYF
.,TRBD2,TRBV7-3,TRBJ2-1,TGTGCCAGCAGCTTGCGGGGGGGGAGCTCCTACAATGAGCAGTTCTTC,CASSLRGGSSYNEQFF
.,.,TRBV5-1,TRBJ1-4,TGCGCCAGCAGCTTGGATGGGGCTCGGTACGAAAAACTGTTTTTT,CASSLDGARYEKLFF